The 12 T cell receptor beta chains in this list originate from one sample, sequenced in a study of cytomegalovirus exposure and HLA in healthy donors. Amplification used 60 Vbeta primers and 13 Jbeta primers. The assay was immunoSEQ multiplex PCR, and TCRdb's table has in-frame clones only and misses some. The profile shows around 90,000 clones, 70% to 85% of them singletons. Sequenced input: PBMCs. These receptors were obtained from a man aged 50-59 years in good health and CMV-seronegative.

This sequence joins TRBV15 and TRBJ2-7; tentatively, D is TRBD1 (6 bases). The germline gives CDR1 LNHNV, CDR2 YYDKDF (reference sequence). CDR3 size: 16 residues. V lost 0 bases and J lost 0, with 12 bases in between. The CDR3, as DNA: TGTGCCACCAGCAGAGATTTGGCGGACAGCTCCTACGAGCAGTACTTC. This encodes CATSRDLADSSYEQYF.

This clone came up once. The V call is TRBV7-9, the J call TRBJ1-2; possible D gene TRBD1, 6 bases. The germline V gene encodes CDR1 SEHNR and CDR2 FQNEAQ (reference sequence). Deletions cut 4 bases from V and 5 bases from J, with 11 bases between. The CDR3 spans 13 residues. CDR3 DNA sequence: TGTGCCAGCAGCTCCCAGCAGGGGTATGGCTACACCTTC. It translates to CASSSQQGYGYTF.

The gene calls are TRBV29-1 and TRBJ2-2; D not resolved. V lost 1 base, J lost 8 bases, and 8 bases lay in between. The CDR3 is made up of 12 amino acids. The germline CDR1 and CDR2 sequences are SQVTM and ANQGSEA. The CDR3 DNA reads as TGCAGCGTTGAAGCCAAGAGGGGGGAGCTGTTTTTT. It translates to CSVEAKRGELFF.

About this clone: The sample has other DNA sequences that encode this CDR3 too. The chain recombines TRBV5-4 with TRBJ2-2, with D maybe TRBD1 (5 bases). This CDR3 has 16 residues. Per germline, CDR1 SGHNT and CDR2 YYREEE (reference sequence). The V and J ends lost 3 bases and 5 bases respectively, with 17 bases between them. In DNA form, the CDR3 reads TGTGCCAGCAGCTCGTCTAGTGGGGCCGGGACCGGGGAGCTGTTTTTT. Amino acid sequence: CASSSSSGAGTGELFF.

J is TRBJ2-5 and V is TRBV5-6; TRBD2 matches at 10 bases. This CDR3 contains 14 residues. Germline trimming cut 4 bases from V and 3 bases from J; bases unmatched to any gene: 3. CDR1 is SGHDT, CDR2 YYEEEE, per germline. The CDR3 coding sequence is TGTGCCAGCAGCCCTGGACTAGCGGAAGAGACCCAGTACTTC. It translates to CASSPGLAEETQYF.

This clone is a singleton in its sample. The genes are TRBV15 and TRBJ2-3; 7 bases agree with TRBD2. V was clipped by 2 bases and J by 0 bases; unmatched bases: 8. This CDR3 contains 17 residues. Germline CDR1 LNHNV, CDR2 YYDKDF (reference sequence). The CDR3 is CATSRPLTSPSTDTQYF. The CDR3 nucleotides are TGTGCCACCAGCAGACCCCTGACTAGCCCAAGCACAGATACGCAGTATTTT.

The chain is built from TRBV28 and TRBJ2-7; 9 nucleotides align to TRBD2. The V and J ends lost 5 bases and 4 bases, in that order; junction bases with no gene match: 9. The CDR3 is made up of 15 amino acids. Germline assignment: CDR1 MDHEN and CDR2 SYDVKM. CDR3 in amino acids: CASSPRGSGRYEQYF. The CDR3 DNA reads TGTGCCAGCAGTCCCCGGGGTAGCGGGAGATACGAGCAGTACTTC.

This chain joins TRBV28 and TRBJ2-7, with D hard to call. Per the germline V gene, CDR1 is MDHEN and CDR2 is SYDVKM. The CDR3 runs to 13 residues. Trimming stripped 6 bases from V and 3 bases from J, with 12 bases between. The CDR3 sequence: CASSPPQFYEQYF. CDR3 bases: TGTGCCAGCAGCCCCCCCCAGTTCTACGAGCAGTACTTC.

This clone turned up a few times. Here the CDR3 DNA reads TGCGCCAGCAGGCGACAGGGATGGCTTCCCTACGAGCAGTACTTC. Amino acids: CASRRQGWLPYEQYF. The chain combines TRBV10-1 with TRBJ2-7; the match to TRBD1 covers 7 bases. CDR3 size: 15 residues. Trimming removed 6 bases from V and 2 bases from J; junction bases left unmatched: 10. Germline lookup yields CDR1 WNHNN and CDR2 SYGVQD (reference sequence).

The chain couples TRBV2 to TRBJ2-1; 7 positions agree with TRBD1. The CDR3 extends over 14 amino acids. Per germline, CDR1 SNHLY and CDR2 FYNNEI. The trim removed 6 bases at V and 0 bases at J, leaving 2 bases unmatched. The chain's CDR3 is CASRGDSSYNEQFF. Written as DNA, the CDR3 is TGTGCCAGCAGGGGGGACAGCTCCTACAATGAGCAGTTCTTC.

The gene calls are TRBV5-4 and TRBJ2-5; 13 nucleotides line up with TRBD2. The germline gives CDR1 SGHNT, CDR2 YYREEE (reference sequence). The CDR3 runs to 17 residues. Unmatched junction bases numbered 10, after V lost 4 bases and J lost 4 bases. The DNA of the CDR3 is TGTGCCAGCAGCCAAACCGGGACTAGCGGGGAGGGAGAGACCCAGTACTTC. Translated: CASSQTGTSGEGETQYF.

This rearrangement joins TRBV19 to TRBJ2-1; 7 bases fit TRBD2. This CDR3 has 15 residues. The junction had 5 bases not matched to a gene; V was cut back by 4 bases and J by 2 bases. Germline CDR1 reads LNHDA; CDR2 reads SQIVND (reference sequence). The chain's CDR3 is CASSTSGVPYNEQFF. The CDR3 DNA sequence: TGTGCCAGTAGTACGAGCGGGGTCCCCTACAATGAGCAGTTCTTC.